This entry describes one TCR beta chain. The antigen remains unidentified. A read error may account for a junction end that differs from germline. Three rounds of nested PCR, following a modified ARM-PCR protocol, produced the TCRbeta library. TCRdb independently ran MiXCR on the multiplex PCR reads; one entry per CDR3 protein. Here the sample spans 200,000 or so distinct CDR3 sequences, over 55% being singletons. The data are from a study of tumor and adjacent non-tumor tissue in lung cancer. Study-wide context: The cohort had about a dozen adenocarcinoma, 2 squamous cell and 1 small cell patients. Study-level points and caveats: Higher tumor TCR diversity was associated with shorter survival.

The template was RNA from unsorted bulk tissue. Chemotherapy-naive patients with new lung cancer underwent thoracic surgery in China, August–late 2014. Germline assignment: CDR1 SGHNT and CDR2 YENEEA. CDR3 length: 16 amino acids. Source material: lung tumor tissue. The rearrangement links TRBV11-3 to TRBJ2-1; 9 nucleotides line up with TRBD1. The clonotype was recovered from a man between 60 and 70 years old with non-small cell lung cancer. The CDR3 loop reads CASGGQGDGGYNGQFF. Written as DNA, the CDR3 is TGTGCCAGCGGGGGACAGGGTGACGGGGGCTACAATGGGCAGTTCTTC. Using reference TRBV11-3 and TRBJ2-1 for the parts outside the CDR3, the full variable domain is EAGVVQSPRYKIIEKKQPVAFWCNPISGHNTLYWYLQNLGQGPELLIRYENEEAVDDSQLPKDRFSAERLKGVDSTLKIQPAELGDSAVYLCASGGQGDGGYNGQFFGPGTRLTVL.